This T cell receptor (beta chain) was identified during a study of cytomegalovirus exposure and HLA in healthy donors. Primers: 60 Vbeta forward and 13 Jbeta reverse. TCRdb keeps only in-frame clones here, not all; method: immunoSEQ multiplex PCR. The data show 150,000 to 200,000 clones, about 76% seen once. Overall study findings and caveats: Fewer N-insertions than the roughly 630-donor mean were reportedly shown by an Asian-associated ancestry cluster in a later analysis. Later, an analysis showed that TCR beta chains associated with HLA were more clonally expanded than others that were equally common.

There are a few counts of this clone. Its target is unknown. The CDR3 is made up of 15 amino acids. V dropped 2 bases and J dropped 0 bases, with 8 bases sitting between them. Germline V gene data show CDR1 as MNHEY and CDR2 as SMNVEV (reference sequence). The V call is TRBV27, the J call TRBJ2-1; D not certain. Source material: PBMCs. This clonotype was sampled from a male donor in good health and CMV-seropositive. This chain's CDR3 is CASSLRLSSYNEQFF. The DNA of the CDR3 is TGTGCCAGCAGTTTACGTCTGAGCTCCTACAATGAGCAGTTCTTC.